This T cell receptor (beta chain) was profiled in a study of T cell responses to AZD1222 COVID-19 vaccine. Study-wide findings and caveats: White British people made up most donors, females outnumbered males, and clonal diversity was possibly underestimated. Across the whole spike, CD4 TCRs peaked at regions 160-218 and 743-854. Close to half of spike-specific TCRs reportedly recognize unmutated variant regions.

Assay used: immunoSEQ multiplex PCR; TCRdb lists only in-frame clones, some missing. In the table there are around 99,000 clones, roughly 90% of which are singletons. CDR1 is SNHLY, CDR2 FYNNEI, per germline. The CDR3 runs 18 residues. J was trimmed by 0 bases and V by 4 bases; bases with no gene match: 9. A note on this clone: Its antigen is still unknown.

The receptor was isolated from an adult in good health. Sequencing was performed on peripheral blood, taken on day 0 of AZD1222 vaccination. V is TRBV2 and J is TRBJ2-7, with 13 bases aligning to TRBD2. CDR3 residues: CASSGGTSGALSSYEQYF. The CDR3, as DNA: TGTGCCAGCAGTGGCGGGACTAGCGGGGCTTTAAGCTCCTACGAGCAGTACTTC.